Presented here are 4 T cell receptor beta chains from one specimen sequenced in a study of long-term antiretroviral therapy in people with HIV. Version v3.0 of the immunoSEQ assay ran at survey level. Libraries were prepared by immunoSEQ multiplex PCR; TCRdb keeps only in-frame clonotypes and omits some of them. The table has about 7,000 clones, approximately 70% seen once; the top ten hold around 30%. Sequenced material: unsorted PBMCs, taken 0.2 years after starting antiretroviral therapy. The receptors stem from a man between 35 and 55 years old with HIV.

The sample holds a few counts of this clone. The chain is built from TRBV19 and TRBJ2-1; D unresolved. The CDR3 has 13 residues. Between the trimmed V and J ends, which lost 3 bases and 5 bases, there was a span of 8 bases. Germline V CDR1 and CDR2: LNHDA, SQIVND (reference sequence). CDR3 nucleotide sequence: TGTGCCAGTAGTATCGGCGTCGACAATGAGCAGTTCTTC. Protein: CASSIGVDNEQFF.

This chain uses TRBV7-2 with TRBJ2-1; tentative D call: TRBD2 (6 bases). Trimming stripped 2 bases from V and 7 bases from J, with 12 bases between. This CDR3 is built from 14 residues. The V gene's germline CDR1 is SGHTA and CDR2 FQGNSA. The CDR3 loop is CASSLYHRGNEQFF. In nucleotides, the CDR3 is TGTGCCAGCAGCTTATATCATCGGGGGAATGAGCAGTTCTTC.

The CDR3 DNA follows: TGTGCCAGTAGTATGCCAGCTTTCACAGATACGCAGTATTTT. Encoded protein: CASSMPAFTDTQYF. The rearrangement links TRBV19 to TRBJ2-3; D ambiguous. Germline V gene sequence: CDR1 LNHDA, CDR2 SQIVND (reference sequence). V lost 3 bases, J lost 2 bases, and 9 bases lay in between. This CDR3 comprises 14 residues.

By its share, this clone is medium-sized. The CDR3 coding sequence is TGTGCCAGCAAGAAACACTGTTACAATGAGCAGTTCTTC. This codes for CASKKHCYNEQFF. V gene TRBV6-1 combines with J gene TRBJ2-1; the D is unclear. Germline lookup yields CDR1 MNHNS and CDR2 SASEGT. Trimming shortened V by 7 bases and J by 4 bases, and 11 bases separated the two germline ends. The CDR3 spans 13 residues.